The 2 T cell receptor beta chains listed next were all sequenced from one sample in a study of T-cell reconstitution after alpha-beta-depleted transplantation in children. Unique molecular identifiers tagged the TCRbeta library. MiXCR was run by TCRdb on the PCR reads, yielding one entry per CDR3 protein. The sample carries more than 200,000 distinct CDR3 sequences, roughly a sixth recorded once. Specimen: PBMCs, mostly from graft donor cells, collected 360 days after TCRalphabeta/CD19-depleted stem cell transplant. These TCRs come from a male patient aged 2-15 years who had a stem cell transplant for acute lymphoblastic leukemia, so the T cells may come from the graft donor.

CDR3 residues: CASSLVSRGNEQFF. DNA for the CDR3: TGTGCCAGCAGCTTAGTATCCAGGGGCAATGAGCAGTTCTTC. V and J are TRBV7-2 and TRBJ2-1, with D maybe TRBD1 (6 bases). Deletions cut 1 base from V and 6 bases from J, with 10 bases between. Germline values: CDR1 SGHTA, CDR2 FQGNSA. The CDR3 totals 14 residues.

The count of this clonotype is one. The rearrangement links TRBV5-1 to TRBJ2-6, with D possibly matching TRBD1 (5 bases). Germline values: CDR1 SGHRS, CDR2 YFSETQ. Between the trimmed V and J ends, which lost 0 bases and 0 bases, there was a span of 7 bases. CDR3 length: 16 amino acids. CDR3 in amino acids: CASSLGQSSGANVLTF. The CDR3 DNA follows: TGCGCCAGCAGCTTGGGACAGTCCTCTGGGGCCAACGTCCTGACTTTC.